The subject of this entry is one T cell receptor beta chain. Its antigen is still unknown. Base-call qualities are not available, and no considerably larger clone is one nucleotide away. According to the germline V gene, CDR1 reads ENHRY and CDR2 reads SYGVKD. The CDR3 has 15 amino acids, counting the end cysteine and phenylalanine. The entry retains the CDR3 DNA only, 45 bases that are in frame from base 1. Cut back by 4 bases and 6 bases, the V and J ends lie 18 bases apart. The data stem from a study of shared clonotypes between healthy human individuals (dated by TCRdb to the early 2020s). In terms of the full investigation: A couple of women and a few men aged 18 to 49 years were included in the cohort. Per donor, three plates each were used for CD4 naive and CD4 memory, two for CD8 naive, and one for CD8 memory. Blood TCR repertoires of four to six healthy adults were deeply sequenced to estimate repertoire size and the extent of clonotype sharing between individuals. To increase sequencing depth and limit assay-specific biases, TCR repertoire library preparation and sequencing were carried out by different laboratories using diverse techniques. Leukapheresis yielded between about 0.9 and 9 billion PBMCs per donor. Points the paper makes about the study in general: Sampling was limited to blood, and TCR repertoires in tissue likely differ from TCR repertoires in blood. Pairwise subsampling indicated that sequencing depth was expected to affect the degree of clonotype sharing among donors. Estimated clonotype richness was generally larger for naive than for memory subsets. Rarefaction of sorted-subset datasets indicated incomplete sequencing despite the large sequencing depth. Across several donors, around 5.4% of naive CD4, 3.5% of naive CD8, under 2.5% of memory CD4, and over 0.35% of memory CD8 clonotypes were shared. Higher generation probabilities were observed for clonotypes shared by all four sorted-subset donors than for non-shared clonotypes. Because the study included only a small number of donors, the genetic and exposure-history diversity represented was limited.

Healthy HIV-negative adults with no recently reported acute infections or vaccinations were included as donors. Only Caucasian adults living in Nashville, Tennessee, USA were represented among the donors. Magnetic negative selection was used to enrich CD4+ T cells, after which naive cells were positively selected on CD45RA and the negative fraction became the memory subset. After blood collection by leukapheresis, PBMCs were isolated using Ficoll-Histopaque density gradient centrifugation and then cryopreserved in the vapor phase of liquid nitrogen. Analytical flow cytometry was used to check the purity and quantity of every magnetically sorted T cell population. Each sorted fraction had its genomic DNA isolated and then quantified by UV absorbance on a Nanodrop 2000c. Using the deep immunoSEQ assay, multiplex PCR amplified TCR CDR3 regions from genomic DNA. Extracted genomic DNA from each cell subset was distributed evenly across all wells of several immunoSEQ 96-well plates, and each plate was treated as a replicate. For sorted subsets, each replicate PCR was loaded with 200 ng genomic DNA, equivalent to 25,000 to 30,000 T cell genomes. Purified libraries were quantified with a Qubit 3.0 fluorometer, sized on a Bioanalyzer 2100, and re-quantified with the KAPA Library Quantification kit. A separate single-read 150-cycle Illumina NextSeq 550 flow cell was used to sequence each immunoSEQ 96-well plate. Processing in the source paper ran as follows. Because only junctional sequences without quality scores were contained in the immunoSEQ output, filtering matching that applied to full-length reads could not be performed. Sequences were annotated with PyIR, a Python wrapper for IgBLAST v1.9, and V/J genes and CDR3 were assigned using IMGT germline references. Reads with weak V/J assignments (E-value above 1e-6), missing CDR3, stop codons, out-of-frame junctions, or ambiguous translated residues were removed. A V3J clonotype was defined by an identical inferred V gene, J gene, and CDR3 amino acid sequence. Percentage overlap between repertoires was calculated by dividing the number of shared unique clonotypes by the size of the smaller repertoire. Repertoire richness was assessed with RTK rarefaction, the Chao1 estimator, and Recon v2.1 estimates of unobserved clonotypes. OLGA was used to compute generation probabilities for all TCRbeta clonotypes that the gDNA method yielded from several donors. Sourced from immuneACCESS, this table was stored by TCRdb with only in-frame sequences that have V and J called. A share of the clones is absent; for the studies checked, an unresolved V gene accounts for under half, and the remainder has no known explanation. The D gene and trimming were derived from the DNA, and the V and J assignments and clone size from that table. This sample comprises about 1.5 million clones, around 98% of them detected only once. Jointly, the top ten make up roughly 0.45% of the sample.

The sequence joins TRBV10-3 to TRBJ1-1; TRBD1 is possibly the D segment (5 matching bases). The receptor comes from a man aged 25-45 years in good health. The sample consisted of naive CD4+ T cells sorted from blood. This sample's cell subset or site label indicates: CD45RA+ positively selected. The DNA reads TGTGCCATCAGTGTATTGAGGGGACCTTCCCCTGAAGCTTTCTTT. Its protein reads: CAISVLRGPSPEAFF.